The 17 T cell receptor beta chains given below trace back to one sample, sequenced in a study of tumor-infiltrating lymphocytes in localized non-small cell lung cancer (dated by TCRdb to the early 2020s). The library was prepared using the immunoSEQ multiplex PCR assay. TCRdb retrieved this table from immuneACCESS and kept in-frame rearrangements only. Not all clones are present; in checked studies, unresolved V genes account for under half, and no reason is known for the remainder. This sample has some 9,700 clones in its table, and approximately 84% of those were observed once. The ten most abundant clones make up 6.9% of the sample. Sequenced material: uninvolved lung tissue not adjacent to the tumor. These receptors all come from a human donor with non-small cell lung cancer.

This clone came up once. The rearrangement links TRBV5-4 to TRBJ2-5; D might be TRBD2 (6 bases). CDR3 length: 14 amino acids. The V end lost 0 bases, the J end lost 2 bases, and 8 bases lay between the germline ends. CDR1 and CDR2 from the germline V gene are SGHNT and YYREEE (reference sequence). The CDR3 protein is CASSLAGTQETQYF. CDR3 DNA sequence: TGTGCCAGCAGCTTGGCCGGGACTCAAGAGACCCAGTACTTC.

The chain couples TRBV7-9 to TRBJ2-1; D may be TRBD2 (6 bases). Germline V gene sequence: CDR1 SEHNR, CDR2 FQNEAQ (reference sequence). Between the trimmed V and J ends, which lost 5 bases and 3 bases, there was a span of 17 bases. The CDR3 covers 16 residues. In DNA, the CDR3 is TGTGCCAGCAGCGTCCCCCGGGACTCCTTCTACAATGAGCAGTTCTTC. Protein product: CASSVPRDSFYNEQFF. Combining the CDR3 with reference TRBV7-9 and TRBJ2-1 gives the whole variable domain DTGVSQNPRHKITKRGQNVTFRCDPISEHNRLYWYRQTLGQGPEFLTYFQNEAQLEKSRLLSDRFSAERPKGSFSTLEIQRTEQGDSAMYLCASSVPRDSFYNEQFFGPGTRLTVL.

This chain uses TRBV4-1 with TRBJ2-5; D unresolved. V was shortened by 1 base and J by 4 bases, with 16 bases between the two germline ends. The V gene's germline CDR1 is MGHRA and CDR2 YSYEKL. The CDR3 is 16 residues long. This chain's CDR3 is CASSQAIDNWRETQYF. DNA for the CDR3: TGCGCCAGCAGCCAAGCTATCGACAATTGGAGAGAGACCCAGTACTTC.

The chain recombines TRBV18 with TRBJ1-3; 7 bases match TRBD1. The CDR3 contains 15 residues. From germline, CDR1 is KGHSH and CDR2 LQKENI. Trimming cost V 4 bases and J 3 bases; bases outside gene matches: 6. The CDR3 protein is CASSLNTGDGNTIYF. CDR3 DNA sequence: TGTGCCAGCTCACTAAACACAGGGGATGGAAACACCATATATTTT.

The chain recombines TRBV10-2 with TRBJ1-4; D unresolved. CDR3 size: 13 residues. Between the trimmed V and J ends, which lost 0 bases and 5 bases, there was a span of 4 bases. CDR1 is WSHSY and CDR2 is SAAADI in the germline V gene. CDR3 region: CASSESENEKLFF. The CDR3 DNA sequence: TGCGCCAGCAGTGAGTCCGAGAATGAAAAACTGTTTTTT.

CDR3 loop: CSVDGKGAGTEAFF. For the CDR3, the DNA is TGCAGCGTTGATGGGAAGGGGGCTGGCACTGAAGCTTTCTTT. The rearrangement links TRBV29-1 to TRBJ1-1, with TRBD1 identical over 7 bases. Losses at the gene ends were 3 bases for V and 4 bases for J; bases not matched to a gene: 8. The CDR3 covers 14 residues. The V gene's germline CDR1 is SQVTM and CDR2 ANQGSEA.

The chain couples TRBV7-2 to TRBJ2-1; TRBD2 agrees at 11 bases. This CDR3 has 16 residues. J lost 10 bases, V lost 4 bases, and 12 bases had no gene match. Germline-derived CDR1 and CDR2 are SGHTA and FQGNSA. CDR3 loop: CASSSKWASGGWEQFF. As DNA, the CDR3 is TGTGCCAGCAGCTCAAAATGGGCTAGCGGGGGGTGGGAGCAGTTCTTC.

CDR3 sequence reads: CATDPQTGVTDTQYF. Written as DNA, the CDR3 is TGTGCCACCGACCCCCAAACAGGGGTGACAGATACGCAGTATTTT. J is TRBJ2-3 and V is TRBV6-6; 7 bases agree with TRBD1. The CDR3 is 15 amino acids. The junction had 13 bases not matched to a gene; V was cut back by 10 bases and J by 3 bases. Per the germline V gene, CDR1 is MNHNY and CDR2 is SVGAGI (reference sequence).

The gene calls are TRBV5-1 and TRBJ1-2, with 7 positions matching TRBD1. This CDR3 spans 14 amino acids. The J segment lost 8 bases and the V segment lost 4 bases, leaving 11 bases of the junction unmatched. CDR1 and CDR2 from the germline V gene are SGHRS and YFSETQ. The chain's CDR3 is CASSTGQQEEGYTF. CDR3 nucleotide sequence: TGCGCCAGCAGCACGGGACAGCAGGAGGAGGGCTACACCTTC.

Notes on this clone: This CDR3 is also generated by other DNA sequences in the sample. The chain links TRBV5-1 to TRBJ1-1; TRBD1 is a possible D gene (5 bases). The germline gives CDR1 SGHRS, CDR2 YFSETQ. V was trimmed by 0 bases and J by 0 bases, leaving 6 bases between them. This CDR3 is 14 amino acids long. The CDR3 loop reads CASSLGDLNTEAFF. CDR3 DNA: TGCGCCAGCAGCTTGGGGGACCTGAACACTGAAGCTTTCTTT.

The V and J genes are TRBV19 and TRBJ1-1; a weak D match, TRBD1 (5 bases). V was pared by 5 bases and J by 2 bases, with 15 bases between. CDR3 length: 15 amino acids. CDR1 is LNHDA and CDR2 is SQIVND in the germline V gene (reference sequence). CDR3 nucleotides: TGTGCCAGTAGTTCCCCTCCAGGGATTAACACTGAAGCTTTCTTT. It is translated as CASSSPPGINTEAFF.

The rearrangement uses TRBV2 and TRBJ1-5; no clear D gene. The germline gives CDR1 SNHLY, CDR2 FYNNEI. Trimming removed 6 bases from V and 2 bases from J, with 11 bases in between. CDR3 size: 14 residues. The CDR3 DNA sequence: TGTGCCAGCAGCTCAAGAACAGGCAATCAGCCCCAGCATTTT. This sequence encodes CASSSRTGNQPQHF.

This clone showed up just a few times. V and J are TRBV10-3 and TRBJ1-1, with a weak D call TRBD1 (5 bases). The CDR3 covers 14 residues. The germline V and J ends were trimmed by 2 bases and 3 bases, with 10 bases remaining between them. Germline V gives CDR1 ENHRY, CDR2 SYGVKD. The CDR3: CAISEGRGYTEAFF. The DNA for the CDR3 is TGTGCCATCAGTGAGGGGAGGGGATACACTGAAGCTTTCTTT.

This chain connects TRBV7-9 to TRBJ2-7; TRBD1 matches 9 bases. Per the germline V gene, CDR1 is SEHNR and CDR2 is FQNEAQ (reference sequence). The ends lost 4 bases at V and 5 bases at J; junction bases unmatched: 6. The CDR3 extends over 14 amino acids. The CDR3 DNA is TGTGCCAGCAGCTCACAGGACAGGGGAGACGAGCAGTACTTC. Amino acid sequence: CASSSQDRGDEQYF.

This chain joins TRBV7-6 and TRBJ2-7; D not certain. The germline V gene encodes CDR1 SGHVS and CDR2 FNYEAQ. V was pared by 1 base and J by 6 bases, with 7 bases between. This CDR3 contains 12 residues. CDR3 nucleotide sequence: TGTGCCAGCAGCTTAGTCTTAGGCGAGCAGTACTTC. Residues: CASSLVLGEQYF.

The rearrangement links TRBV5-1 to TRBJ1-1; no firm D call. V was pared by 3 bases and J by 1 base, with 10 bases between. The CDR3 sequence is 14 residues long. Per the germline V gene, CDR1 is SGHRS and CDR2 is YFSETQ. CDR3 sequence reads: CASSSSLGNTEAFF. CDR3 coding DNA: TGCGCCAGCAGCTCCTCGCTCGGGAACACTGAAGCTTTCTTT.

V gene TRBV19 combines with J gene TRBJ2-4, with TRBD1 matching over 9 bases. CDR1 and CDR2 (germline): LNHDA, SQIVND (reference sequence). V dropped 7 bases and J dropped 1; count of bases not matched to a gene: 11. The CDR3 runs to 17 residues. Here the CDR3 reads CASTGTGRSGAKNIQYF. CDR3 coding DNA: TGTGCCAGTACCGGGACAGGGCGATCAGGGGCCAAAAACATTCAGTACTTC.